This T cell receptor (beta chain) was captured by sequencing in a study of shared clonotypes between healthy human individuals. Study results and limitations: Generally, naive subsets (rather than memory subsets) showed larger estimated richness. Large depth notwithstanding, sorted-subset sequencing proved incomplete by rarefaction. The diversity represented, both genetic and in exposure history, was limited by few donors.

The germline CDR1 and CDR2 sequences are SGHNT and YYREEE (reference sequence). CDR3 length equals 14 residues. V dropped 1 base and J dropped 9 bases, with 14 bases sitting between them. Comment on this clone: Antigen unknown.

Every subset's genomic DNA went evenly onto several immunoSEQ plates. Profiled with immunoSEQ multiplex PCR; TCRdb holds only in-frame clones, not every one. This sample has around 1.5 million clones, with 95% to 99% found just once. The sample comprised naive CD4+ T cells sorted from blood. The subset here: CD45RA+ positively selected. The receptor was derived from a man aged 30-40 years in good health. The chain couples TRBV5-4 to TRBJ2-1, with D possibly TRBD1 on 5 matching bases. The CDR3 loop reads CASSLILGAREQFF. CDR3 nucleotides: TGTGCCAGCAGCTTGATCTTAGGGGCCCGTGAGCAGTTCTTC.